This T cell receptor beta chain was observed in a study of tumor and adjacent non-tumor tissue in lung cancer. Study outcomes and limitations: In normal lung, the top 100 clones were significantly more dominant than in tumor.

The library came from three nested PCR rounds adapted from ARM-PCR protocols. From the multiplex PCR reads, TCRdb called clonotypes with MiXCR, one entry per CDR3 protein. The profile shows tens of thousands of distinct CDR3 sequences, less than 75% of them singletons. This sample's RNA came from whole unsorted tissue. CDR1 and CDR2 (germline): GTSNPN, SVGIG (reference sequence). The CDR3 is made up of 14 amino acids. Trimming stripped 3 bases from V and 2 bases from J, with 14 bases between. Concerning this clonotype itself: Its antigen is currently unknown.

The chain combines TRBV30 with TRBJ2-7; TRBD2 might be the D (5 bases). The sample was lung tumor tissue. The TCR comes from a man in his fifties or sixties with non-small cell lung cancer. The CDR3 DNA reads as TGTGCCTGGAGCCCATTTCGGGGAGCCTACGAGCAGTACTTC. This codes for CAWSPFRGAYEQYF.